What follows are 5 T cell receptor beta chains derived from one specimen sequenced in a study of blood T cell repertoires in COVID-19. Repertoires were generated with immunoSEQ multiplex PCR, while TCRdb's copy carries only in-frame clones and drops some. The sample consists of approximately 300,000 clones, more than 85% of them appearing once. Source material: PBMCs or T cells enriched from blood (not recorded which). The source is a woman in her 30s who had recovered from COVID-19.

CDR3 loop: CASSIRGETQYF. The CDR3 nucleotides read TGTGCCAGCAGTATCCGGGGAGAGACCCAGTACTTC. The V call is TRBV6-5, the J call TRBJ2-5; weak D call: TRBD2 (5 bases). V was cut by 5 bases and J by 4 bases, with 8 bases left in between. Germline CDR1 reads MNHEY; CDR2 reads SVGAGI. The CDR3 length is 12 residues.

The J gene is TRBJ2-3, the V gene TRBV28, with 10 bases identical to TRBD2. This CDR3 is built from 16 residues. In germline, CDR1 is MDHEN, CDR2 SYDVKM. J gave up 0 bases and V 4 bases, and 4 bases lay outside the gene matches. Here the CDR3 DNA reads TGTGCCAGCAGTTGGACTAGCGGACTAAGCACAGATACGCAGTATTTT. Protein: CASSWTSGLSTDTQYF. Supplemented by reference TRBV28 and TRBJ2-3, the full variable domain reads DVKVTQSSRYLVKRTGEKVFLECVQDMDHENMFWYRQDPGLGLRLIYFSYDVKMKEKGDIPEGYSVSREKKERFSLILESASTNQTSMYLCASSWTSGLSTDTQYFGPGTRLTVL.

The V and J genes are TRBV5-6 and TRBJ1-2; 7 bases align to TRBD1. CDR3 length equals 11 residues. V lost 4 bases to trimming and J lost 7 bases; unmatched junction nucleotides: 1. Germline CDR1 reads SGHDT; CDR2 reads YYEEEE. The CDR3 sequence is CASSDRAGYTF. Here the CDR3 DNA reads TGTGCCAGCAGCGACAGGGCTGGCTACACCTTC.

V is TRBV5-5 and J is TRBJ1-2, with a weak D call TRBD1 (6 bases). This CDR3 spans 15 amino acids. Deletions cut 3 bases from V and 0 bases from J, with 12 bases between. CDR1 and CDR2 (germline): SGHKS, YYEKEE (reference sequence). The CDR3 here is CASSWGQGSNYGYTF. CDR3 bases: TGTGCCAGCAGCTGGGGCCAGGGGTCTAACTATGGCTACACCTTC.

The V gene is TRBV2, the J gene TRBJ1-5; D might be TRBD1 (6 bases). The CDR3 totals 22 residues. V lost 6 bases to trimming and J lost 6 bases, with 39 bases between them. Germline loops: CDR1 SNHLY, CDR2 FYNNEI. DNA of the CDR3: TGTGCCAGCAGCGATTACCCTACAGGGACAACGGACCTAGATTTTATGGGTCAGCCCCAGCATTTT. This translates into CASSDYPTGTTDLDFMGQPQHF.